This T cell receptor beta chain was found in a study of shared clonotypes between healthy human individuals (dated by TCRdb to the early 2020s). About the investigation overall: Two women and three men aged 18 to 49 years were included in the cohort. For each donor, CD4 naive and CD4 memory were each run on three plates, CD8 naive on two plates, and CD8 memory on one plate. To estimate repertoire size and how much clonotypes are shared between individuals, the study performed deep sequencing of blood TCR repertoires from five healthy adults. Libraries were prepared and TCR repertoires were sequenced by different laboratories using diverse techniques, in order to increase sequencing depth and limit assay-specific biases. Per donor, leukapheresis produced somewhere between about 0.85 and 8.9 billion PBMCs. The research as a whole found: Across a few donors, around 5% of naive CD4, roughly 3.3% of naive CD8, under 2.5% of memory CD4, and 0.4% to 0.45% of memory CD8 clonotypes were shared. Larger estimated clonotype richness was generally found for naive subsets than for memory subsets. Sampling was restricted to blood, and TCR repertoires in tissue are likely to differ from TCR repertoires in blood. Even with the large sequencing depth, rarefaction of the sorted-subset datasets indicated that sequencing was incomplete. Pairwise subsampling led to the expectation that sequencing depth would affect the degree of clonotype sharing among donors. Higher generation probabilities were observed for clonotypes shared by all four sorted-subset donors than for non-shared clonotypes. The small number of donors limited the genetic and exposure-history diversity represented.

TCR CDR3 regions were amplified from genomic DNA by multiplex PCR using the deep immunoSEQ assay. Extracted genomic DNA from each cell subset was distributed evenly across all wells of several immunoSEQ 96-well plates, and each plate was treated as a replicate. For sorted subsets, about 200 ng genomic DNA, equal to about 30,000 T cell genomes, was loaded into each replicate PCR. Purified libraries were quantified with a Qubit 3.0 fluorometer, sized on a Bioanalyzer 2100, and re-quantified with the KAPA Library Quantification kit. Each immunoSEQ 96-well plate was sequenced on its own single-read 150-cycle Illumina NextSeq 550 flow cell. Processing in the source paper ran as follows. Because only junctional sequences without quality scores were contained in the immunoSEQ output, filtering matching that applied to full-length reads could not be performed. To assign V/J genes and CDR3, sequences were annotated against IMGT germline references using PyIR, a Python wrapper for IgBLAST v1.9. Reads were removed for weak V/J assignments (E-value above 1e-6), missing CDR3, stop codons, out-of-frame junctions, or ambiguous translated residues. V3J clonotypes were defined by identical inferred V gene, J gene, and CDR3 amino acid sequence. The percentage overlap between two repertoires was calculated by dividing the number of shared unique clonotypes by the size of the smaller repertoire. Repertoire richness was assessed with RTK rarefaction, the Chao1 estimator, and Recon v2.1 estimates of unobserved clonotypes. OLGA was used to compute generation probabilities for all TCRbeta clonotypes that the gDNA method yielded from a handful of donors. The clones in this table, taken by TCRdb from immuneACCESS, are in-frame only. Not every clone is retained; where verified, under half of the shortfall comes from an unresolved V gene, and the cause of the rest is unknown. For V, J and clone size, that table is used; D and trimming come from the DNA. The sample contains some 2,100,000 clones, 95% of them found a single time. More than 0.1% of the sample belongs to the ten largest clones.

With regard to this clone: Its antigen specificity is not known. The record has no base qualities; no much larger clone is one base away.

In the germline V gene, CDR1 corresponds to MGHRA and CDR2 to YSYEKL. Including cysteine and phenylalanine, the CDR3 has 15 amino acids. The retained sequence is limited to the CDR3, 45 bases, with the frame set at the first base. The junction shows trimming of 0 bases on V and 5 bases on J, plus 14 bases between the germline ends. The donors were healthy, HIV-negative adults with no recently reported acute infections or vaccinations. Every donor was a Caucasian adult residing in Nashville, Tennessee, USA. CD4+ T cells were enriched by magnetic negative selection, after which naive cells were positively selected on CD45RA and the negative fraction was taken as the memory subset. After blood collection by leukapheresis, PBMCs were isolated using Ficoll-Histopaque density gradient centrifugation and then cryopreserved in the vapor phase of liquid nitrogen. Purity and quantity of every magnetically sorted T cell population were checked by analytical flow cytometry. Genomic DNA was isolated from every sorted fraction and measured by UV absorbance on a Nanodrop 2000c.

Rearrangement joined TRBV4-1 to TRBJ2-7; no D gene can be assigned with confidence. The TCR originated in a man aged 18 to 30 in good health. The sequenced sample consisted of naive CD4+ T cells sorted from blood. The intended sense of this specimen's cell subset or site label: CD45RA+ positively selected. The nucleotide sequence is TGCGCCAGCAGCCAAGATCAGGCTCCAGCCGACGAGCAGTACTTC. This codes for CASSQDQAPADEQYF.